The sequence of this TCR beta chain was determined in a study of T cells in Graves' hyperthyroidism and ophthalmopathy. Study context: Peripheral blood sampling occurred at initial diagnosis, before any treatment.

What was amplified from RNA transcripts were TCR beta CDR3 regions. The HTBI primer set drove a first-round RT-PCR of the TCR CDR3. TCRdb reprocessed the multiplex PCR reads with MiXCR, giving one entry per CDR3 protein. Altogether hundreds of thousands of distinct CDR3 sequences are present, roughly 22% being singletons, with the ten largest covering around 62%. As regards this clonotype: Its cognate antigen is unknown.

Together with thyroid ultrasound, orbital computed tomography, serum thyroxine and TRAb, clinical symptoms were used for diagnoses. Whole-study results and caveats: Model-based prediction identified ophthalmopathy a median approximately 6.2 months prior to its onset. Stable hyperthyroidism was told apart from ophthalmopathy by a model built on 13 V-J features.

In germline, CDR1 is KGHDR, CDR2 SFDVKD. This CDR3 spans 15 amino acids. V was pared by 5 bases and J by 4 bases, with 15 bases between. The rearrangement joins TRBV24-1 to TRBJ2-3; tentatively, D is TRBD1 (6 bases). The clonotype originates from a man aged 25-40 years with Graves' ophthalmopathy. The material sequenced was blood. The CDR3 DNA follows: TGTGCCACCAGTGCCCGTCGGCCAGGGGCAGATACGCAGTATTTT. This translates into CATSARRPGADTQYF.